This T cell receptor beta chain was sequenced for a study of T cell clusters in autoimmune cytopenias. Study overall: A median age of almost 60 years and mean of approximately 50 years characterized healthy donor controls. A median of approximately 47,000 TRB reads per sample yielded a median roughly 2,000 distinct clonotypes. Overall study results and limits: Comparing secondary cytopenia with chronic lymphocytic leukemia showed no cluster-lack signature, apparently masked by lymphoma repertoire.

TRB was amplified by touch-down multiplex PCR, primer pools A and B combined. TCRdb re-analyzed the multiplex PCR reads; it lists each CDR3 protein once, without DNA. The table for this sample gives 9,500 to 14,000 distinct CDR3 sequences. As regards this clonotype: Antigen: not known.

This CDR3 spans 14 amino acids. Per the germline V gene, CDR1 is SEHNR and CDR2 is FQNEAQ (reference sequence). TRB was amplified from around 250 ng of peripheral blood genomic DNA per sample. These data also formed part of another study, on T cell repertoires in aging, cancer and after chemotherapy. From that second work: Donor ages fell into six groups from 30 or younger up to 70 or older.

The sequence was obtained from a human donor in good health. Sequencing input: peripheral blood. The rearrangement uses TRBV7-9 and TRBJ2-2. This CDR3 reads CASSLAPNDGELFF.